This passage covers 24 T cell receptor beta chains from one sample sequenced in a study of human T cells and chemical hapten exposure. TCRdb redid the calling of the RACE reads with MiXCR, one entry per CDR3 protein. Among about 40,000 distinct CDR3 sequences listed, less than 4% were seen once. Time point defined: patch test 2, 6 weeks after DPC sensitization. Treatment of the sample: therapeutic diphenylcyclopropenone sensitization with weekly scalp DPC. This specimen consisted of whole blood, obtained in connection with sensitization to the hapten diphenylcyclopropenone (DPC). All receptors come from a man between 35 and 55 years old with alopecia areata. Some clones in this sample may be carry-over from other donors' samples.

This clonotype showed up many times. The chain recombines TRBV20-1 with TRBJ2-1; 8 bases are a match to TRBD1. CDR1 is DFQATT, CDR2 SNEGSKA, per germline (reference sequence). Losses at the gene ends were 3 bases for V and 1 base for J; bases not matched to a gene: 2. The CDR3 has 14 residues. This CDR3 reads CSARNRGSYNEQFF. DNA of the CDR3: TGCAGTGCTAGGAACAGGGGGTCCTACAATGAGCAGTTCTTC.

The sample holds many counts of this clonotype. V gene TRBV28 combines with J gene TRBJ2-7, with D maybe TRBD2 (5 bases). The CDR3 has 14 amino acids. V was clipped by 3 bases and J by 6 bases, with 15 bases between them. Germline CDR1 MDHEN, CDR2 SYDVKM. CDR3 coding DNA: TGTGCCAGCAGTTTGACGGCGGGTTCTAGCGAGCAGTACTTC. Translation: CASSLTAGSSEQYF.

This clonotype showed up many times. This chain uses TRBV6-8 with TRBJ1-5, with 7 bases aligning to TRBD1. The junction had 9 bases not matched to a gene; V was cut back by 10 bases and J by 3 bases. Germline V gives CDR1 MNHGY, CDR2 SAAAGT. The CDR3 loop spans 14 amino acids. CDR3 nucleotides: TGTGCCAACGCCGGGACAGTTTTCAATCAGCCCCAGCATTTT. It codes for CANAGTVFNQPQHF.

Only a few counts were recorded for this clonotype. This rearrangement joins TRBV7-6 to TRBJ2-1; TRBD2 agrees at 8 bases. The length of the CDR3 is 15 residues. Trimming took 0 bases from V and 7 from J; bases not matched to a gene: 5. Germline V gene data show CDR1 as SGHVS and CDR2 as FNYEAQ. CDR3 region: CASSLAPGLVNEQFF. The CDR3 nucleotides read TGTGCCAGCAGCTTAGCACCGGGACTAGTAAATGAGCAGTTCTTC. Together with reference TRBV7-6 and TRBJ2-1, the CDR3 gives the full variable domain: GAGVSQSPRYKVTKRGQDVALRCDPISGHVSLYWYRQALGQGPEFLTYFNYEAQQDKSGLPNDRFSAERPEGSISTLTIQRTEQRDSAMYRCASSLAPGLVNEQFFGPGTRLTVL.

The sample holds many counts of this clonotype. This chain joins TRBV12-3 or TRBV12-4 and TRBJ2-7; possibly TRBD1 or TRBD2 for D (6 bases each). V lost 9 bases to trimming and J lost 3 bases, with 15 bases between them. CDR3 length equals 13 residues. The CDR3 nucleotides read TGTGCCAGTCTCAAGGGGGGAGACTACGAGCAGTACTTC. Residues: CASLKGGDYEQYF.

This clonotype was observed at least ten times. The chain couples TRBV7-8 to TRBJ2-7; 7 bases align to TRBD2. The CDR3 runs 15 residues. CDR1 is SGHVS and CDR2 is FQNEAQ in the germline V gene. Trimming took 1 base from V and 2 from J; bases not matched to a gene: 5. The CDR3 is CASSLEAGATYEQYF. The CDR3 coding sequence is TGTGCCAGCAGCTTAGAGGCGGGAGCGACCTACGAGCAGTACTTC.

The genes are TRBV28 and TRBJ1-3; TRBD1 agrees at 9 bases. The J segment lost 0 bases and the V segment lost 6 bases, leaving 3 bases of the junction unmatched. This CDR3 contains 15 residues. Germline CDR1 MDHEN, CDR2 SYDVKM. The CDR3: CASRTGGASGNTIYF. CDR3 nucleotide sequence: TGTGCCAGCAGAACAGGGGGCGCCTCTGGAAACACCATATATTTT. Filled out from reference TRBV28 and TRBJ1-3, the complete variable domain reads DVKVTQSSRYLVKRTGEKVFLECVQDMDHENMFWYRQDPGLGLRLIYFSYDVKMKEKGDIPEGYSVSREKKERFSLILESASTNQTSMYLCASRTGGASGNTIYFGEGSWLTVV.

At least ten counts were recorded for this clonotype. CDR3: CASSLTGGTNTGELFF. As DNA, the CDR3 is TGTGCCAGCAGTTTAACCGGGGGGACGAACACCGGGGAGCTGTTTTTT. J is TRBJ2-2 and V is TRBV27, with TRBD2 matching 7 bases. Trimming removed 2 bases from V and 0 bases from J; junction bases left unmatched: 3. The CDR3 totals 16 residues. CDR1 is MNHEY and CDR2 is SMNVEV in the germline V gene (reference sequence).

The table lists this clonotype with many counts. The chain couples TRBV5-1 to TRBJ1-1; TRBD1 matches at 7 bases. Per germline, CDR1 SGHRS and CDR2 YFSETQ. V lost 2 bases to trimming and J lost 6 bases; unmatched junction nucleotides: 4. The CDR3 has 13 amino acids. The CDR3 is CASSFKGAAEAFF. The CDR3 bases are TGCGCCAGCAGCTTTAAGGGGGCGGCTGAAGCTTTCTTT.

The table lists this clonotype with many counts. V usage is TRBV28 and J usage is TRBJ2-1; 9 nucleotides agree with TRBD2. The germline CDR1 and CDR2 sequences are MDHEN and SYDVKM. The junction had 19 bases not matched to a gene; V was cut back by 7 bases and J by 15 bases. This CDR3 comprises 15 residues. CDR3 DNA: TGTGCCAGCACGAATAGCGGGAGAGGGGGATCTACGTGGTTCTTC. This gives the protein CASTNSGRGGSTWFF.

Ten or more counts support this clonotype. The chain couples TRBV30 to TRBJ2-2, with D tentatively TRBD2 (5 bases). Germline loops: CDR1 GTSNPN, CDR2 SVGIG (reference sequence). The CDR3 loop spans 15 amino acids. V was trimmed by 2 bases and J by 3 bases, leaving 13 bases between them. The CDR3 sequence is CAWSSWERDTGELFF. CDR3 DNA: TGTGCCTGGAGTTCCTGGGAGAGGGACACCGGGGAGCTGTTTTTT.

At least ten counts were recorded for this clonotype. The chain combines TRBV12-3 or TRBV12-4 with TRBJ2-3, with 9 nucleotides matching TRBD2. This CDR3 comprises 16 residues. J gave up 4 bases and V 5 bases, and 10 bases lay outside the gene matches. Here the CDR3 reads CASSGGGAGGPDTQYF. CDR3 in DNA: TGTGCCAGCAGTGGAGGTGGTGCGGGAGGGCCAGATACGCAGTATTTT.

This clonotype was found many times. This chain uses TRBV27 with TRBJ1-1; D may be TRBD1 (6 bases). The V gene's germline CDR1 is MNHEY and CDR2 SMNVEV (reference sequence). V was cut by 4 bases and J by 6 bases, with 15 bases left in between. This CDR3 comprises 14 residues. CDR3 protein: CASSYLQGRAEAFF. The CDR3 nucleotides are TGTGCCAGCAGTTATTTACAGGGCAGGGCTGAAGCTTTCTTT.

This clonotype was counted a single time. A much larger clone is a single base away; this may be a read error. The genes are TRBV3-1 and TRBJ2-1; 11 bases line up with TRBD2. This CDR3 region has 19 residues. Germline V gene sequence: CDR1 LGHDT, CDR2 YNNKEL (reference sequence). V dropped 1 base and J dropped 10; count of bases not matched to a gene: 18. The CDR3 here is CASSQGSNLLAGVPQEQFF. The CDR3 region has the DNA TGTGCCAGCAGCCAAGGATCTAACCTACTAGCGGGAGTGCCCCAAGAGCAGTTCTTC.

This clonotype appeared many times. The chain has TRBV30 and TRBJ1-1, with D unresolved. The V end lost 2 bases, the J end lost 3 bases, and 4 bases lay between the germline ends. The CDR3 is 11 amino acids. Germline-derived CDR1 and CDR2 are GTSNPN and SVGIG (reference sequence). The CDR3, as DNA: TGTGCCTGGAGTCAGGACACTGAAGCTTTCTTT. Translating it yields CAWSQDTEAFF.

This clonotype was counted at least ten times. The V and J genes are TRBV18 and TRBJ1-2, with D perhaps TRBD1 (6 bases). This CDR3 has 16 amino acids. The germline CDR1 and CDR2 sequences are KGHSH and LQKENI. The germline V and J ends were trimmed by 2 bases and 4 bases, with 17 bases remaining between them. CDR3 sequence reads: CASSPGIADSVYGYTF. Written as DNA, the CDR3 is TGTGCCAGCTCACCAGGGATCGCGGACAGCGTCTATGGCTACACCTTC.

The table lists this clonotype with many counts. The chain is built from TRBV13 and TRBJ2-7, with 7 bases that match TRBD2. The CDR3 is 15 residues long. V lost 0 bases and J lost 1; bases outside the gene matches: 3. CDR1 is PRHDT and CDR2 is FYEKMQ in the germline V gene (reference sequence). CDR3 nucleotides: TGTGCCAGCAGCTTAGGGGGGGAGGGATCCTACGAGCAGTACTTC. As protein: CASSLGGEGSYEQYF.

This clonotype was detected ten times or more. The CDR3 sequence: CAWSVVGGSNQPQHF. In DNA, the CDR3 is TGTGCCTGGAGTGTAGTAGGGGGTAGCAATCAGCCCCAGCATTTT. The chain employs TRBV30 and TRBJ1-5; the D gene is possibly TRBD1 (6 bases). In germline, CDR1 is GTSNPN, CDR2 SVGIG (reference sequence). The CDR3 runs 15 residues. V was shortened by 0 bases and J by 0 bases, with 9 bases between the two germline ends.

This clonotype appeared many times. This sequence joins TRBV7-2 and TRBJ2-7, with D perhaps TRBD1 (5 bases). CDR3 size: 13 residues. CDR1 SGHTA and CDR2 FQGNSA come from the germline V gene. Trimming pared 4 bases from V and 2 bases from J, leaving 9 bases between. CDR3 in DNA: TGTGCCAGCAGCTCCCTGGACACCTACGAGCAGTACTTC. Its protein is CASSSLDTYEQYF.

This clonotype has a count of ten or more. One junction end does not reproduce the germline sequence, and a read error may be involved. The rearrangement uses TRBV5-1 and TRBJ2-7; D tentatively reads TRBD1 or TRBD2 (5 bases each). The CDR3 is 14 amino acids. CDR1 is SGHRS and CDR2 is YFSETQ in the germline V gene. CDR3 nucleotide sequence: TGCGCCAGCAGCTTGGGGGGGTCCTCCGACGAGCAGTACTTC. Its translation: CASSLGGSSDEQYF.

There are many counts of this clonotype. The chain uses TRBV5-1 and TRBJ2-1; 9 bases align to TRBD2. The trim removed 0 bases at V and 9 bases at J, leaving 4 bases unmatched. In germline, CDR1 is SGHRS, CDR2 YFSETQ. The CDR3 loop spans 14 amino acids. Here the CDR3 DNA reads TGCGCCAGCAGCTTGGTTATAGCGGGAGTTGAGCAGTTCTTC. Its translation: CASSLVIAGVEQFF.

Ten or more counts support this clonotype. The V call is TRBV20-1, the J call TRBJ1-1; D may be TRBD1 (6 bases). V was cut by 4 bases and J by 6 bases, with 15 bases left in between. The CDR3 covers 13 residues. Germline loops: CDR1 DFQATT, CDR2 SNEGSKA (reference sequence). In DNA form, the CDR3 reads TGCAGTGCTACAGCGGACAGTTACGCTGAAGCTTTCTTT. This sequence encodes CSATADSYAEAFF.

This clonotype was picked up many times. V is TRBV12-3 or TRBV12-4 and J is TRBJ2-7; D possibly corresponds to TRBD2 (5 bases). The CDR3 runs to 17 residues. The ends were cut back, 6 bases at V and 2 bases at J, with 23 bases in the middle. CDR3 residues: CASSPPRAVPLPYEQYF. CDR3 bases: TGTGCCAGCAGCCCCCCGCGGGCCGTACCACTACCCTACGAGCAGTACTTC.

The chain uses TRBV10-3 and TRBJ2-7, with 9 positions matching TRBD2. Germline CDR1 reads ENHRY; CDR2 reads SYGVKD. V trimming: 4 bases; J trimming: 4 bases; junction bases outside the gene matches: 5. CDR3 size: 14 residues. CDR3 loop: CAISGTSVAYEQYF. The CDR3 bases are TGTGCCATCAGTGGGACTAGCGTCGCATACGAGCAGTACTTC.